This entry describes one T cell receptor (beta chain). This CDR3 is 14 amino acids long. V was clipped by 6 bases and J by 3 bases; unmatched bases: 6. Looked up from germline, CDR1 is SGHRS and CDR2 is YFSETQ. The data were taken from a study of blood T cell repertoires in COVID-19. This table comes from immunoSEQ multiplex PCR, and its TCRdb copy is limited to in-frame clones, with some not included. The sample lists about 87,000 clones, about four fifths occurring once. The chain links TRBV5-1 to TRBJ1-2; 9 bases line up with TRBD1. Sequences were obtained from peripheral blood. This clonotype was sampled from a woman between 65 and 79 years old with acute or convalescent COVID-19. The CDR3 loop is CASNPGQGHYGYTF. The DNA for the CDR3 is TGCGCCAGCAACCCGGGACAGGGTCACTATGGCTACACCTTC.